This T cell receptor (beta chain) was recovered during a study of control samples from healthy donors and cancer patients. The assay was immunoSEQ multiplex PCR, and TCRdb's table has in-frame clones only and misses some. The table shows more than 85,000 clones, with around 87% occurring only once. The germline V gene has CDR1 LGHDT and CDR2 YNNKEL (reference sequence). The CDR3 is 14 residues long. The germline V and J ends were trimmed by 1 base and 1 base, with 5 bases remaining between them. The material sequenced was PBMCs. The sequence was obtained from an older woman with lung cancer. This sequence joins TRBV3-1 (or the pseudogene TRBV3-2) and TRBJ2-4; D unclear. The CDR3 DNA sequence: TGTGCCAGCAGCCAAGGAGGCGCCAAAAACATTCAGTACTTC. It codes for CASSQGGAKNIQYF.